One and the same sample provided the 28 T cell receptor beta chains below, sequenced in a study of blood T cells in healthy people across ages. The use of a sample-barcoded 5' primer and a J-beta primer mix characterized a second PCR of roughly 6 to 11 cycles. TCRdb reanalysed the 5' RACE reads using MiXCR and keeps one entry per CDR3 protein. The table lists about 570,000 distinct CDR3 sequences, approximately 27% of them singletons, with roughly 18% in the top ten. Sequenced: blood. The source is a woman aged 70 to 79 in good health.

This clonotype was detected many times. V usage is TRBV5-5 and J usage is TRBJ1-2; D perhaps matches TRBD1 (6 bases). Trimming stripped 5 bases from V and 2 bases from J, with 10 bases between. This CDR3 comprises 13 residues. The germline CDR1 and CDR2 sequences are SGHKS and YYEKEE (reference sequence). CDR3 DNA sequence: TGTGCCAGCAGAGAGCAGGGGAACTATGGCTACACCTTC. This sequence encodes CASREQGNYGYTF. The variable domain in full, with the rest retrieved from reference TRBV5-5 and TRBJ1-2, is DAGVTQSPTHLIKTRGQQVTLRCSPISGHKSVSWYQQVLGQGPQFIFQYYEKEERGRGNFPDRFSARQFPNYSSELNVNALLLGDSALYLCASREQGNYGYTFGSGTRLTVV.

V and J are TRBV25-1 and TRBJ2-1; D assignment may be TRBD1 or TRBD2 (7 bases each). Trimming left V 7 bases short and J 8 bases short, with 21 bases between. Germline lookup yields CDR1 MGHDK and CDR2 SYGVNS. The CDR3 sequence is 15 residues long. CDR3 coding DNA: TGTGCCAGCACCGCAGCAGGGGGGGCCTTCTATGAGCAGTTCTTC. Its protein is CASTAAGGAFYEQFF.

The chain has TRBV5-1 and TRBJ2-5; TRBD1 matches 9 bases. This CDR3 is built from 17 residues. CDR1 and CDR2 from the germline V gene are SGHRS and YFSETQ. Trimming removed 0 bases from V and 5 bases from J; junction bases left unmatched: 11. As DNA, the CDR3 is TGCGCCAGCAGCTTGGCCGGAAGGGGACAGGGACATGAGACCCAGTACTTC. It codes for CASSLAGRGQGHETQYF. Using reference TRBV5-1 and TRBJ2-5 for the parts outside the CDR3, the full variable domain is KAGVTQTPRYLIKTRGQQVTLSCSPISGHRSVSWYQQTPGQGLQFLFEYFSETQRNKGNFPGRFSGRQFSNSRSEMNVSTLELGDSALYLCASSLAGRGQGHETQYFGPGTRLLVL.

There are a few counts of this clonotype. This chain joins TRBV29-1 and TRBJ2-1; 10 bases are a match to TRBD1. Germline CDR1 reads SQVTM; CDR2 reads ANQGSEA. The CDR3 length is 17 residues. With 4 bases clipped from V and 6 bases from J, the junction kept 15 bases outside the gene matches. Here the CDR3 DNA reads TGCAGCGTTGGCACTGCCGGTGGGACAGGGGTTTCCAATGAGCAGTTCTTC. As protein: CSVGTAGGTGVSNEQFF.

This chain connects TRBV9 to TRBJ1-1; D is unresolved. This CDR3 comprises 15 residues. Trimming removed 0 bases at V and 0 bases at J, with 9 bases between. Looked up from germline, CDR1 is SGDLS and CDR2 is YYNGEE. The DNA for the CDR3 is TGTGCCAGCAGCGTAGATTCCGGAATGAACACTGAAGCTTTCTTT. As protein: CASSVDSGMNTEAFF.

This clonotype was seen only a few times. CDR3 DNA: TGTGCCAGCAGCGTAGTCTCTGGGGCCAACGTCCTGACTTTC. This translates into CASSVVSGANVLTF. The chain recombines TRBV9 with TRBJ2-6; D not resolved. Germline values: CDR1 SGDLS, CDR2 YYNGEE. The CDR3 is 14 amino acids. The V end lost 0 bases, the J end lost 0 bases, and 1 base lay between the germline ends.

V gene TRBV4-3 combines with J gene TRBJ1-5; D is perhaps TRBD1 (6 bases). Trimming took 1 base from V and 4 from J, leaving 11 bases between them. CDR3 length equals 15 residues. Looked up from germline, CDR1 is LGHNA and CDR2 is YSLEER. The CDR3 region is CASSQVPQGNQPQHF. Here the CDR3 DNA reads TGCGCCAGCAGCCAAGTTCCACAGGGAAATCAGCCCCAGCATTTT.

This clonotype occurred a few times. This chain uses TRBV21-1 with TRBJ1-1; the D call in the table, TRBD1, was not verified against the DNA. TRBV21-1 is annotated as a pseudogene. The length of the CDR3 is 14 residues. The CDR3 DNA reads TGTGCCAGCAGCAATCGGGCAGGGGGCGATAAGCTGATCTTT. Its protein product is CASSNRAGGDKLIF.

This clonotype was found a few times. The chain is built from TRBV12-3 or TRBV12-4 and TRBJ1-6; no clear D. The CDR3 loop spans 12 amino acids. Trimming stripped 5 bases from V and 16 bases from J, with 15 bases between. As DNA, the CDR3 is TGTGCCAGCAGTCCAGGACGGTCGTATCTCCACTTT. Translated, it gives CASSPGRSYLHF.

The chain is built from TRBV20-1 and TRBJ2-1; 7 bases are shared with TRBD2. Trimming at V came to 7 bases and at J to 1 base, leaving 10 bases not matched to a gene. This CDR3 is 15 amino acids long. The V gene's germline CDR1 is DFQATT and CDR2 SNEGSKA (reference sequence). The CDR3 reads CSVFGGGGSYNEQFF. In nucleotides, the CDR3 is TGCAGTGTATTCGGAGGCGGGGGTTCCTACAATGAGCAGTTCTTC.

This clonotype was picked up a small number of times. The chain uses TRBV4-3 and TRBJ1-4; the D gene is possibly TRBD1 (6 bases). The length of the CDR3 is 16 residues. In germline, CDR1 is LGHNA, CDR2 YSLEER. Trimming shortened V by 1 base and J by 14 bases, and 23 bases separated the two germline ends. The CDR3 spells CASSQVIRGWKRCLFF. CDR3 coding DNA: TGCGCCAGCAGCCAAGTCATCAGGGGTTGGAAACGGTGCCTGTTTTTT.

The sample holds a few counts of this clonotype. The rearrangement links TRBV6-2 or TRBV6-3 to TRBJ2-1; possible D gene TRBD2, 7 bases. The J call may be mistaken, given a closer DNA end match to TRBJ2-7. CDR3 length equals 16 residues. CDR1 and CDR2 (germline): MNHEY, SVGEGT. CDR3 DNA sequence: TGTGCCAGCAGTTACCGTGTCGGGGGGCTTTCCTACGAGCAGTACTTC. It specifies CASSYRVGGLSYEQYF.

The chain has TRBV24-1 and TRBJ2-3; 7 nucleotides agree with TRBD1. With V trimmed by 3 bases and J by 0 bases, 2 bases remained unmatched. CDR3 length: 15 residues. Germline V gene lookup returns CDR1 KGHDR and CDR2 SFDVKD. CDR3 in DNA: TGTGCCACCAGTGATATACAGGGGAGCACAGATACGCAGTATTTT. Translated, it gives CATSDIQGSTDTQYF.

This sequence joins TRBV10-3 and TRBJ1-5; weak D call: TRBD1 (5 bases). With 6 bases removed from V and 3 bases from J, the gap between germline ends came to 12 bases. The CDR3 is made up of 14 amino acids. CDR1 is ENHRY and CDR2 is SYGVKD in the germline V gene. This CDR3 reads CAISDPGPNQPQHF. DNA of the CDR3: TGTGCCATCAGCGACCCGGGGCCCAATCAGCCCCAGCATTTT.

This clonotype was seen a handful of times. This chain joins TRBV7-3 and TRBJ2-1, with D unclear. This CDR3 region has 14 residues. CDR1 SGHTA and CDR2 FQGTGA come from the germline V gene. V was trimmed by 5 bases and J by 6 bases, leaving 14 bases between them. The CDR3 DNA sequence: TGTGCCAGCAGCCCCGGTAGGAGCACCAATGAGCAGTTCTTC. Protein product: CASSPGRSTNEQFF.

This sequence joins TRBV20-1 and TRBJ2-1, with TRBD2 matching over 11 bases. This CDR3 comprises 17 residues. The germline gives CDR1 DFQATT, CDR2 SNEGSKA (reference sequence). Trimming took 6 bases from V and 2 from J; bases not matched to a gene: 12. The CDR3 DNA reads TGCAGTGCCACGAACCCACTAGCGGGGGCCACCTACAATGAGCAGTTCTTC. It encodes CSATNPLAGATYNEQFF.

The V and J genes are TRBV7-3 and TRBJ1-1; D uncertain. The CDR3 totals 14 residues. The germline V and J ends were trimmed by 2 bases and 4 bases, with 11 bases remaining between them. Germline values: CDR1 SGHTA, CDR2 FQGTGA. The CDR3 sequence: CASSLLAGGTEAFF. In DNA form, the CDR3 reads TGTGCCAGCAGCTTACTGGCAGGCGGCACTGAAGCTTTCTTT.

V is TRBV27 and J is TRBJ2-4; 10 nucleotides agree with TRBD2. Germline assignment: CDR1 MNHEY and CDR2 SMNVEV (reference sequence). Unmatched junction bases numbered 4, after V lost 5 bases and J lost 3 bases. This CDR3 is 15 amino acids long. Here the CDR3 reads CASSPLAGVKNIQYF. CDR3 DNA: TGTGCCAGCAGTCCCCTAGCGGGGGTCAAAAACATTCAGTACTTC.

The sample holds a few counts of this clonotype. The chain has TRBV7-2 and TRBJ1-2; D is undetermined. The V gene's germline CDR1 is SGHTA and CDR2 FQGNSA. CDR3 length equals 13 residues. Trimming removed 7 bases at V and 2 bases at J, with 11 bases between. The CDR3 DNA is TGTGCCAGCAATAAGGAGAGAAACTATGGCTACACCTTC. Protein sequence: CASNKERNYGYTF.

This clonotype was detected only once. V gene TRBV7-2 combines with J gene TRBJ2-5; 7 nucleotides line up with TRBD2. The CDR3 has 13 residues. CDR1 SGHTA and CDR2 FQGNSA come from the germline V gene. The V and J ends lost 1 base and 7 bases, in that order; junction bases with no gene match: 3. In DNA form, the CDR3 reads TGTGCCAGCAGCTTAGACCCGGGAGGGACCCAGTACTTC. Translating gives CASSLDPGGTQYF.

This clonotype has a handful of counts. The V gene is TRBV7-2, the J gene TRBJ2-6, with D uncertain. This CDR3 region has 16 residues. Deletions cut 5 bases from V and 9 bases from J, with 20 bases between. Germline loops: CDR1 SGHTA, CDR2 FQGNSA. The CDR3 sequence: CASSPRDGNRVNVLTF. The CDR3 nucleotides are TGTGCCAGCAGCCCCCGTGACGGCAATCGAGTCAACGTCCTGACTTTC.

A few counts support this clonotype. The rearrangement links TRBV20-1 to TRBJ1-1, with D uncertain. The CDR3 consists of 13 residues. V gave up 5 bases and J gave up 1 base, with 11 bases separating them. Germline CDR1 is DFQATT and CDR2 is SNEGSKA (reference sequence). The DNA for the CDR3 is TGCAGTGCTGCCCCCTCAGGGAACACTGAAGCTTTCTTT. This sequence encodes CSAAPSGNTEAFF.

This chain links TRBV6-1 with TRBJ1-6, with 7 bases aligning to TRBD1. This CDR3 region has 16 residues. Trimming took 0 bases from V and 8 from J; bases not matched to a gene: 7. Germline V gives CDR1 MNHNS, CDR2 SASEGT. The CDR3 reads CASSEAWDSRDSPLHF. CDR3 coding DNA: TGTGCCAGCAGTGAAGCGTGGGACAGCCGGGATTCACCCCTCCACTTT.

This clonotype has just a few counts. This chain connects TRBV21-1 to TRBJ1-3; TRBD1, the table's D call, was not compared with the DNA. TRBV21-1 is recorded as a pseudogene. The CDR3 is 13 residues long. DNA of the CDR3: TGTGCCAGCAGACCCGGTCTCCGAAACACCATATATTTT. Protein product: CASRPGLRNTIYF.

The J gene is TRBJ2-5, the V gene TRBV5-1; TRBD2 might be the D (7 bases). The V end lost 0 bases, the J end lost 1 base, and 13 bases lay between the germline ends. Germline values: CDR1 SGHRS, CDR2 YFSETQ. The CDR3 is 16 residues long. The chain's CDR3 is CASSLESGGLQETQYF. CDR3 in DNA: TGCGCCAGCAGCTTGGAGTCGGGGGGCCTCCAAGAGACCCAGTACTTC.

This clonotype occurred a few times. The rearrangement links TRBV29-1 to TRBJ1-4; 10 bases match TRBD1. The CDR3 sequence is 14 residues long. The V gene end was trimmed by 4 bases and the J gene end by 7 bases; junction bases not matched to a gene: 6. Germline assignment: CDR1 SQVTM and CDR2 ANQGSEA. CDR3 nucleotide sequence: TGCAGCGTTGGGAGGGACAGGGGAGTTGAAAAACTGTTTTTT. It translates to CSVGRDRGVEKLFF.

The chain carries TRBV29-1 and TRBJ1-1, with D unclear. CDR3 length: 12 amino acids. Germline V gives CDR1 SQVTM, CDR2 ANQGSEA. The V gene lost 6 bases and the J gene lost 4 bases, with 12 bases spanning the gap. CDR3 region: CSVESGSTEAFF. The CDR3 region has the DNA TGCAGCGTGGAATCTGGCAGCACTGAAGCTTTCTTT.

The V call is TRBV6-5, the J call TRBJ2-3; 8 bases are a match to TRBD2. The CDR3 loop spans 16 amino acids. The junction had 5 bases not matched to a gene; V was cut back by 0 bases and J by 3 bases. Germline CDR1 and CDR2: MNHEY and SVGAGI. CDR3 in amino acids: CASSYSWTSRTDTQYF. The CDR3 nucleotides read TGTGCCAGCAGTTACTCCTGGACTAGCAGGACAGATACGCAGTATTTT.